A single sample gave rise to the 18 T cell receptor beta chains below, sequenced in a study of graft-versus-host responses after intestinal transplantation. The antigens for these receptors are not known. Assay: immunoSEQ multiplex PCR; the TCRdb copy retains only in-frame clones and omits some. The table has some 86,000 clones, about 85% seen once. The sample in question was unstimulated CD4+ T cells sorted from spleen or lymph node cells, obtained before transplant. These receptors were collected from a human donor who was the organ donor for an intestinal transplant.

V and J are TRBV4-2 and TRBJ2-5, with TRBD2 matching over 10 bases. J was trimmed by 5 bases and V by 0 bases; bases with no gene match: 12. This CDR3 is built from 18 residues. CDR1 LGHNA and CDR2 YNFKEQ come from the germline V gene. The DNA for the CDR3 is TGTGCCAGCAGCCAAGATCCCAGCGGGAGGGCCAGGAGGGAGACCCAGTACTTC. The encoded protein is CASSQDPSGRARRETQYF.

This clone has only a few counts. This chain joins TRBV6-5 and TRBJ1-5, with D perhaps matching TRBD1 (6 bases). CDR3 length: 14 residues. Germline V lookup: CDR1 MNHEY, CDR2 SVGAGI. Trimming shortened V by 4 bases and J by 5 bases, and 12 bases separated the two germline ends. CDR3 protein: CASSSAGAHQPQHF. CDR3 nucleotide sequence: TGTGCCAGCAGTTCGGCAGGGGCTCATCAGCCCCAGCATTTT.

The chain couples TRBV29-1 to TRBJ2-7; 7 positions agree with TRBD1. There are 13 residues in the CDR3. Germline loops: CDR1 SQVTM, CDR2 ANQGSEA. V dropped 4 bases and J dropped 9; count of bases not matched to a gene: 12. The CDR3, as DNA: TGCAGCGTTGGGGTCCCCGACAGGGTAGGGCAGTACTTC. It is translated as CSVGVPDRVGQYF.

The chain employs TRBV28 and TRBJ2-5, with a weak D call TRBD2 (6 bases). The germline V and J ends were trimmed by 3 bases and 5 bases, with 16 bases remaining between them. Per the germline V gene, CDR1 is MDHEN and CDR2 is SYDVKM. This CDR3 is built from 15 residues. The CDR3, as DNA: TGTGCCAGCAGTTTGCGGGGCTCGGGTTATGAGACCCAGTACTTC. Translated: CASSLRGSGYETQYF.

The V gene is TRBV30, the J gene TRBJ2-5; the match to TRBD1 covers 8 bases. Unmatched junction bases numbered 8, after V lost 4 bases and J lost 7 bases. In germline, CDR1 is GTSNPN, CDR2 SVGIG (reference sequence). The CDR3 runs 13 residues. The DNA for the CDR3 is TGTGCCTGGAACGACAGGGGTGCCGGGACCCAGTACTTC. Translating it yields CAWNDRGAGTQYF.

The chain recombines TRBV5-6 with TRBJ2-7, with no clear D. The CDR3 has 14 residues. V was cut by 1 base and J by 4 bases, with 12 bases left in between. Germline values: CDR1 SGHDT, CDR2 YYEEEE. The CDR3 here is CASSLRYSYYEQYF. In nucleotides, the CDR3 is TGTGCCAGCAGCTTGAGGTACAGTTATTACGAGCAGTACTTC. The full variable domain, in which reference TRBV5-6 and TRBJ2-7 provide the parts outside the CDR3, is DAGVTQSPTHLIKTRGQQVTLRCSPKSGHDTVSWYQQALGQGPQFIFQYYEEEERQRGNFPDRFSGHQFPNYSSELNVNALLLGDSALYLCASSLRYSYYEQYFGPGTRLTVT.

The chain uses TRBV6-5 and TRBJ2-2, with TRBD1 matching over 7 bases. With V trimmed by 6 bases and J by 2 bases, 6 bases remained unmatched. This CDR3 contains 15 residues. Germline lookup yields CDR1 MNHEY and CDR2 SVGAGI. DNA for the CDR3: TGTGCCAGCAGATCGGACAGGAGTAACACCGGGGAGCTGTTTTTT. Protein sequence: CASRSDRSNTGELFF.

This sequence joins TRBV7-6 and TRBJ2-3; 9 bases match TRBD1. V dropped 1 base and J dropped 6; count of bases not matched to a gene: 14. The germline V gene has CDR1 SGHVS and CDR2 FNYEAQ. There are 18 residues in the CDR3. The CDR3 loop reads CASSLVPPDRGRADTQYF. CDR3 coding DNA: TGTGCCAGCAGCTTAGTTCCCCCTGACAGGGGGAGAGCGGATACGCAGTATTTT.

The chain combines TRBV6-5 with TRBJ1-2; unclear D gene. V lost 8 bases and J lost 8, with 18 bases in between. This CDR3 has 13 amino acids. Germline CDR1 reads MNHEY; CDR2 reads SVGAGI. In DNA form, the CDR3 reads TGTGCCAGCCGAGGAACCGGGGTCGGAGGCTACACCTTC. This translates into CASRGTGVGGYTF.

For the CDR3, the DNA is TGCGCCAGCAACCCCGGGACAAGGCAGGCCCAGTACTTC. This sequence encodes CASNPGTRQAQYF. The chain joins TRBV5-1 to TRBJ2-5; tentative D call: TRBD1 (6 bases). Germline assignment: CDR1 SGHRS and CDR2 YFSETQ. CDR3 length: 13 residues. V gave up 6 bases and J gave up 9 bases, with 18 bases separating them.

The chain recombines TRBV7-2 with TRBJ1-6; TRBD1 is a possible D gene (5 bases). CDR3 length equals 15 residues. V was pared by 0 bases and J by 9 bases, with 12 bases between. The germline V gene encodes CDR1 SGHTA and CDR2 FQGNSA. The CDR3 is CASSLASGGGSPLHF. In DNA, the CDR3 is TGTGCCAGCAGCTTAGCGTCCGGGGGAGGTTCACCCCTCCACTTT.

The chain employs TRBV7-2 and TRBJ2-1; 10 nucleotides line up with TRBD2. Germline V lookup: CDR1 SGHTA, CDR2 FQGNSA. The CDR3 has 17 residues. J gave up 7 bases and V 5 bases, and 14 bases lay outside the gene matches. The CDR3 protein is CASSLVPLAGVANEQFF. The CDR3, as DNA: TGTGCCAGCAGCCTCGTCCCCCTAGCGGGAGTAGCAAATGAGCAGTTCTTC. Looking up the rest from reference TRBV7-2 and TRBJ2-1 gives the full variable domain: GAGVSQSPSNKVTEKGKDVELRCDPISGHTALYWYRQSLGQGLEFLIYFQGNSAPDKSGLPSDRFSAERTGGSVSTLTIQRTQQEDSAVYLCASSLVPLAGVANEQFFGPGTRLTVL.

This chain uses TRBV28 with TRBJ1-2; possibly TRBD1 for D (5 bases). V was pared by 5 bases and J by 9 bases, with 13 bases between. There are 12 residues in the CDR3. Germline V lookup: CDR1 MDHEN, CDR2 SYDVKM. This CDR3 is CASSPDSVSYTF. CDR3 DNA sequence: TGTGCCAGCAGTCCCGACAGCGTGAGCTACACCTTC.

This chain joins TRBV25-1 and TRBJ2-1, with D perhaps matching TRBD2 (6 bases). This CDR3 is built from 14 residues. V was shortened by 1 base and J by 7 bases, with 11 bases between the two germline ends. Germline CDR1 MGHDK, CDR2 SYGVNS. The CDR3 region is CASSEWGGGNEQFF. CDR3 nucleotide sequence: TGTGCCAGCAGTGAATGGGGTGGGGGGAATGAGCAGTTCTTC.

The chain combines TRBV15 with TRBJ2-2; 13 bases fit TRBD2. CDR3 length: 16 residues. Germline V gene sequence: CDR1 LNHNV, CDR2 YYDKDF (reference sequence). J lost 6 bases, V lost 1 base, and 2 bases had no gene match. Here the CDR3 reads CATSRATSGRAGELFF. Here the CDR3 DNA reads TGTGCCACCAGCAGAGCTACTAGCGGGAGGGCCGGGGAGCTGTTTTTT.

The chain is built from TRBV6-1 and TRBJ2-3, with D hard to call. CDR1 MNHNS and CDR2 SASEGT come from the germline V gene. Trimming took 7 bases from V and 4 from J, leaving 18 bases between them. This CDR3 spans 15 amino acids. The CDR3 reads CASKITNIAADTQYF. The CDR3 region has the DNA TGTGCCAGCAAAATTACAAATATAGCCGCAGATACGCAGTATTTT.

This chain connects TRBV4-3 to TRBJ2-3; 16 nucleotides agree with TRBD2. Per germline, CDR1 LGHNA and CDR2 YSLEER. The CDR3 spans 18 residues. V gave up 4 bases and J gave up 5 bases; unmatched junction bases: 9. CDR3 residues: CASSRYGTSGREVDTQYF. The CDR3 DNA follows: TGCGCCAGCAGCCGTTACGGGACTAGCGGGAGGGAGGTAGATACGCAGTATTTT.

The rearrangement links TRBV19 to TRBJ2-2, with TRBD2 matching over 10 bases. With 9 bases clipped from V and 5 bases from J, the junction kept 9 bases outside the gene matches. CDR1 and CDR2 from the germline V gene are LNHDA and SQIVND (reference sequence). The CDR3 totals 15 residues. Here the CDR3 reads CARPPKLAGTGELFF. CDR3 DNA: TGTGCCAGGCCCCCGAAACTAGCGGGGACCGGGGAGCTGTTTTTT. The full variable domain, rest sourced from reference TRBV19 and TRBJ2-2, is DGGITQSPKYLFRKEGQNVTLSCEQNLNHDAMYWYRQDPGQGLRLIYYSQIVNDFQKGDIAEGYSVSREKKESFPLTVTSAQKNPTAFYLCARPPKLAGTGELFFGEGSRLTVL.